This T cell receptor beta chain was observed in a study of early T cells in non-severe SARS-CoV-2 infection. Study-wide background: From unsorted whole blood, bulk RNA was sequenced, and the chains remained unpaired. Study observations and caveats: Sequences matched to VDJdb favored anti-spike CD8 responses, while private and CD4 specificities were missed.

This clonotype has at least ten counts. The antigen is unknown. V was trimmed by 5 bases and J by 6 bases, leaving 19 bases between them. Germline-derived CDR1 and CDR2 are SEHNR and FQNEAQ (reference sequence). This CDR3 has 15 amino acids. Attachment of unique molecular identifiers to individual cDNA molecules was performed. MiXCR, run by TCRdb on the 5' RACE reads, gives a single entry per CDR3 protein. The sample has 65,000 to 85,000 distinct CDR3 sequences; 15% to 17% are singletons. The V gene is TRBV7-9, the J gene TRBJ2-5, with a weak D call TRBD1 (5 bases). Sequenced: whole blood. This clonotype was sampled from an adult who was a healthcare worker with PCR-confirmed SARS-CoV-2 infection or an uninfected control (not recorded which). The CDR3 bases are TGTGCCAGCAGCGACTCACAGGCCCTAAGAAAGACCCAGTACTTC. The encoded protein is CASSDSQALRKTQYF.